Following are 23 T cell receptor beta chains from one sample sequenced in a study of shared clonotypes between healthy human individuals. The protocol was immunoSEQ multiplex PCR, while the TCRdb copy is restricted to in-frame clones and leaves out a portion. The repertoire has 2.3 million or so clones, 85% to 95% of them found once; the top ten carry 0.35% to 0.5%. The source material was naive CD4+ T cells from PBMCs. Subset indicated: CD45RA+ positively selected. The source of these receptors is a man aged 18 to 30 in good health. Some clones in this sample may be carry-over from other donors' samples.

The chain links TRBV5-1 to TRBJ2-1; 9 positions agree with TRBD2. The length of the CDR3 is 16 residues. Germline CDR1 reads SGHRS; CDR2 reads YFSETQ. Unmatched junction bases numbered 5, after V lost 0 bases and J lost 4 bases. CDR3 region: CASSLGGLAGYNEQFF. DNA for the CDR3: TGCGCCAGCAGCTTGGGGGGGCTAGCGGGATACAATGAGCAGTTCTTC.

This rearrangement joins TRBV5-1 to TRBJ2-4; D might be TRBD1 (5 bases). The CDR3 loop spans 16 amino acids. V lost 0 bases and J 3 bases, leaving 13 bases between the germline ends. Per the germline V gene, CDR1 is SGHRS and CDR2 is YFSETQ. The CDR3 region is CASSLEPGQVKNIQYF. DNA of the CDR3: TGCGCCAGCAGCTTGGAACCAGGACAAGTCAAAAACATTCAGTACTTC.

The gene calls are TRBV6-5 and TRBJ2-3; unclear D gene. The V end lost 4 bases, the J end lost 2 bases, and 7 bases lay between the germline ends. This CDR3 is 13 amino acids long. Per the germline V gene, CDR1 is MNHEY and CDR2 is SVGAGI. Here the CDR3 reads CASSLDPTDTQYF. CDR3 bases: TGTGCCAGCAGTTTGGATCCCACAGATACGCAGTATTTT.

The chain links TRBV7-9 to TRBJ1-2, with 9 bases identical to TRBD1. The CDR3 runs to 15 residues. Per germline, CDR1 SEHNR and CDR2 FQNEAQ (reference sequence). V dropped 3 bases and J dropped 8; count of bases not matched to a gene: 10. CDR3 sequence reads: CASSFTGTGQGGYTF. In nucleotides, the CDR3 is TGTGCCAGCAGCTTCACCGGGACAGGGCAGGGCGGCTACACCTTC.

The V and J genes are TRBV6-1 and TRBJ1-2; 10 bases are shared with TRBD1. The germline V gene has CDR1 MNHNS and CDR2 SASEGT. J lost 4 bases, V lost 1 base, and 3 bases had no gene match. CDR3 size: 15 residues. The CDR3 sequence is CASSEGRTGGYGYTF. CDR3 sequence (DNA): TGTGCCAGCAGTGAAGGGAGGACAGGGGGCTATGGCTACACCTTC.

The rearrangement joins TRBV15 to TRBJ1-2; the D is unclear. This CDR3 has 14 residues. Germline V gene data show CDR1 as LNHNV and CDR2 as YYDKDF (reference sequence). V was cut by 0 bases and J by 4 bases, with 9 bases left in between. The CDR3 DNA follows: TGTGCCACCAGCAGAGATCCGGCGGCCTATGGCTACACCTTC. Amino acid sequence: CATSRDPAAYGYTF.

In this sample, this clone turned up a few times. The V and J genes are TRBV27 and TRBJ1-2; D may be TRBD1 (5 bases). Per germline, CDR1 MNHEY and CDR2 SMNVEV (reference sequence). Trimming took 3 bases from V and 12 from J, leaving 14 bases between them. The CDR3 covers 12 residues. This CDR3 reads CASSFWDCCDTF. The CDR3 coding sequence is TGTGCCAGCAGTTTCTGGGACTGCTGCGACACCTTC.

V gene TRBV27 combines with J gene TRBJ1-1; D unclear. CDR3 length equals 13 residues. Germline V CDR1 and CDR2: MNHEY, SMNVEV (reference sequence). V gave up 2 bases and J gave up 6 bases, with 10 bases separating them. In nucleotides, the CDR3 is TGTGCCAGCAGTTTACGATCGGGTGCTGAAGCTTTCTTT. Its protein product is CASSLRSGAEAFF.

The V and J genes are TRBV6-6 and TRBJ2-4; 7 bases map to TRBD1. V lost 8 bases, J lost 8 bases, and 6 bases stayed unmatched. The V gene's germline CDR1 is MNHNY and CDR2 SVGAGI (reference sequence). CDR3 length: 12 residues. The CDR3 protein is CASARQGDIQYF. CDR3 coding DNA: TGTGCCAGCGCCAGACAGGGAGACATTCAGTACTTC.

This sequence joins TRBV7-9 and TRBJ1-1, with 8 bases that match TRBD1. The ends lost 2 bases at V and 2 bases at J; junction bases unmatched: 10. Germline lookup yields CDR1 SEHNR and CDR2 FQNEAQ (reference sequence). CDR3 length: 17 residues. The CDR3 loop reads CASSLKARTGKNTEAFF. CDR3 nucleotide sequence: TGTGCCAGCAGCTTAAAGGCCCGGACAGGGAAAAACACTGAAGCTTTCTTT.

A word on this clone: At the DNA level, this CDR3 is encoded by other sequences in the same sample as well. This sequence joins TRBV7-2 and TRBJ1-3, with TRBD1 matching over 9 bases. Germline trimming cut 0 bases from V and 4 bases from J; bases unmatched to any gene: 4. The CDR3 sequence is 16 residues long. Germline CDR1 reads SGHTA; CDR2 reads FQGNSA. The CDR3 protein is CASSLAGTGLGNTIYF. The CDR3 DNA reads TGTGCCAGCAGCTTAGCCGGGACAGGGCTAGGAAACACCATATATTTT. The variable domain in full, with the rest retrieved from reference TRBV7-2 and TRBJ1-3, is GAGVSQSPSNKVTEKGKDVELRCDPISGHTALYWYRQSLGQGLEFLIYFQGNSAPDKSGLPSDRFSAERTGGSVSTLTIQRTQQEDSAVYLCASSLAGTGLGNTIYFGEGSWLTVV.

CDR3 sequence: CASSSRPGQGKYNEQFF. CDR3 sequence (DNA): TGTGCCAGCAGCTCACGTCCGGGACAGGGGAAATACAATGAGCAGTTCTTC. The rearrangement joins TRBV7-8 to TRBJ2-1, with TRBD1 matching over 10 bases. Germline V gene data show CDR1 as SGHVS and CDR2 as FQNEAQ. The J segment lost 4 bases and the V segment lost 4 bases, leaving 10 bases of the junction unmatched. The CDR3 consists of 17 residues.

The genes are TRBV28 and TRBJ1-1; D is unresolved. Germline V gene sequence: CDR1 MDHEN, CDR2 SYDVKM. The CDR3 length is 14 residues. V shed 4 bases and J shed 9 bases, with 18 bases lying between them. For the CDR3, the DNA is TGTGCCAGCAGTTCTCTCGCACCGGGAGGAAAAGCTTTCTTT. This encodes CASSSLAPGGKAFF.

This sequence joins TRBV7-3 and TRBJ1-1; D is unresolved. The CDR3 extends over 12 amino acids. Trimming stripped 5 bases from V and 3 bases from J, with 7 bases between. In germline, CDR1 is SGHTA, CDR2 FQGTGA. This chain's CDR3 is CASSRGDTEAFF. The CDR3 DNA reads TGTGCCAGCAGCCGCGGGGACACTGAAGCTTTCTTT.

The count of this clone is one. DNA for the CDR3: TGTGCCAGCAGCTTAGGAACGGGAGCCAACTACGAGCAGTACTTC. It specifies CASSLGTGANYEQYF. The chain combines TRBV7-9 with TRBJ2-7; possibly TRBD2 for D (6 bases). The V gene's germline CDR1 is SEHNR and CDR2 FQNEAQ (reference sequence). The CDR3 contains 15 residues. V lost 1 base and J lost 3, with 13 bases in between.

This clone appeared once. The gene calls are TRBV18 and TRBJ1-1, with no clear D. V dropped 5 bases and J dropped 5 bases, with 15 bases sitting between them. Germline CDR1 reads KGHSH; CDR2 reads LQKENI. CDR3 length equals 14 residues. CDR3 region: CASSTRNPGTEAFF. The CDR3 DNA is TGTGCCAGCTCAACCCGGAACCCCGGGACTGAAGCTTTCTTT. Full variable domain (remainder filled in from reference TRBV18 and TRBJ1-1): NAGVMQNPRHLVRRRGQEARLRCSPMKGHSHVYWYRQLPEEGLKFMVYLQKENIIDESGMPKERFSAEFPKEGPSILRIQQVVRGDSAAYFCASSTRNPGTEAFFGQGTRLTVV.

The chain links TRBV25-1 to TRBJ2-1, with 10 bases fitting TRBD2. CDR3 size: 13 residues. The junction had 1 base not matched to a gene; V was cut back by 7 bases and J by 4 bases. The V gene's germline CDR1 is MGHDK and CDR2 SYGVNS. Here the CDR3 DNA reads TGTGCCAGCACACTAGCGGGGTACAATGAGCAGTTCTTC. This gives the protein CASTLAGYNEQFF.

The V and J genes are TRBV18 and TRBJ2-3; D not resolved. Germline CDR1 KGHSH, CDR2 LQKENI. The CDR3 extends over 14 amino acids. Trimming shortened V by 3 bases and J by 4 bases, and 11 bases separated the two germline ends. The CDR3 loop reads CASSPDGGADTQYF. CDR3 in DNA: TGTGCCAGCTCACCGGACGGCGGTGCAGATACGCAGTATTTT.

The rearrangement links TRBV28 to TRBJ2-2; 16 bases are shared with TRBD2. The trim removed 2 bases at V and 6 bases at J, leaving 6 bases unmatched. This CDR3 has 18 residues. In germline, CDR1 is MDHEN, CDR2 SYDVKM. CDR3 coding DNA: TGTGCCAGCAGTTTAAGGGGACTAGCGGGAGGGCCCGCCGGGGAGCTGTTTTTT. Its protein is CASSLRGLAGGPAGELFF.

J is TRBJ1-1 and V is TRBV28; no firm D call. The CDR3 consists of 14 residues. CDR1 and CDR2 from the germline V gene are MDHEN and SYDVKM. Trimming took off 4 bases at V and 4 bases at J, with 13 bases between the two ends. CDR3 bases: TGTGCCAGCAGTTCCCGGACGCCTCCCACTGAAGCTTTCTTT. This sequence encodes CASSSRTPPTEAFF.

The CDR3 reads CASSSLQGRNTEAFF. Written as DNA, the CDR3 is TGTGCCAGCAGCTCGTTACAGGGGAGAAACACTGAAGCTTTCTTT. This rearrangement joins TRBV7-6 to TRBJ1-1, with 7 bases fitting TRBD1. The CDR3 is 15 residues long. V gave up 4 bases and J gave up 2 bases; unmatched junction bases: 7. Germline CDR1 and CDR2: SGHVS and FNYEAQ.

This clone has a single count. The CDR3 DNA follows: TGTGCCAGCAGCCCAGGGAGTAGCAGCAACACCGGGGAGCTGTTTTTT. Translation gives CASSPGSSSNTGELFF. The rearrangement links TRBV11-3 to TRBJ2-2, with D tentatively TRBD1 or TRBD2 (5 bases each). The V gene lost 5 bases and the J gene lost 2 bases, with 15 bases spanning the gap. The CDR3 extends over 16 amino acids. Per germline, CDR1 SGHNT and CDR2 YENEEA.

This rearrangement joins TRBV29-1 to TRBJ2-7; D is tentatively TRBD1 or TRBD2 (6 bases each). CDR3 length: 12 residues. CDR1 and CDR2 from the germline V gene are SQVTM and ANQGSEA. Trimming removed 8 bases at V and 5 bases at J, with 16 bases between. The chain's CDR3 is CSSRGGRHEQYF. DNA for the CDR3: TGCAGCTCCCGTGGGGGGCGGCACGAGCAGTACTTC.